This T cell receptor (beta chain) was identified during a study of OX40 agonist ivuxolimab in advanced cancers. General study findings and limits: Dose levels from 0.1 to 3.0 mg/kg saw CD4+ and CD8+ blood T cells expand clonally by week 6.

This table comes from immunoSEQ multiplex PCR, and its TCRdb copy is limited to in-frame clones, with some not included. The top ten clones hold around 11% of a sample with 60,000 or so clones, 89% of them seen once. Comment on this clone: Its antigen remains unidentified.

V gave up 2 bases and J gave up 0 bases, with 8 bases separating them. The length of the CDR3 is 16 residues. Germline values: CDR1 MNHEY, CDR2 SMNVEV (reference sequence). The clonotype comes from an adult with an advanced solid tumor such as melanoma, head and neck, liver or kidney cancer. J is TRBJ1-6 and V is TRBV27; D ambiguous. The source was CD4+ or CD8+ T cells sorted from blood, collected in a trial of the OX40 agonist ivuxolimab. CDR3 coding DNA: TGTGCCAGCAGTTTAATGGGAAGCTCCTATAATTCACCCCTCCACTTT. This encodes CASSLMGSSYNSPLHF.